The 2 T cell receptor beta chains presented below share a single source sample, sequenced in a study of cytomegalovirus exposure and HLA in healthy donors (dated by TCRdb to about 2017). The library was made by the immunoSEQ multiplex PCR assay. The multiplex PCR relied on a mix of 60 forward primers for TCR Vbeta segments and 13 reverse primers for TCR Jbeta segments. Held by TCRdb, this immuneACCESS table contains in-frame sequences only and omits some clones. Under half of the omission traces to an unresolved V gene where checked; the cause of the rest is unknown. The sample has around 150,000 clones on record, around three quarters of them singletons. The ten largest clones add up to roughly 0.99% of the sample. Specimen: PBMCs. The receptors come from a woman aged 40 to 50 in good health and CMV-seronegative.

The genes are TRBV2 and TRBJ1-5, with a possible D match to TRBD1 (6 bases). The CDR3 is 13 residues long. The germline gives CDR1 SNHLY, CDR2 FYNNEI. Trimming stripped 7 bases from V and 0 bases from J, with 7 bases between. The CDR3 sequence: CASNRASNQPQHF. CDR3 in DNA: TGTGCCAGCAACAGGGCTAGCAATCAGCCCCAGCATTTT.

This chain joins TRBV28 and TRBJ1-5; the match to TRBD1 covers 8 bases. This CDR3 contains 15 residues. After removal of 5 bases from V and 5 bases from J, the junction contained 8 bases not matched to a gene. CDR1 and CDR2 from the germline V gene are MDHEN and SYDVKM. This chain's CDR3 is CASSRSGGRYQPQHF. CDR3 bases: TGTGCCAGCAGTCGCTCAGGGGGCCGGTATCAGCCCCAGCATTTT.